The 24 T cell receptor beta chains below all came from one sample that was sequenced in a study of blood T cells in healthy people across ages. With a J-beta primer mix and a sample-barcoded 5' primer, a second PCR ran roughly 6 to 11 cycles. TCRdb re-called the 5' RACE reads with MiXCR, one entry per CDR3 protein. The table records about 930,000 distinct CDR3 sequences, roughly 29% of them present only once. The sample also formed part of further work on T cells of mothers and their children.

Sequencing was done on a sample of blood. Every receptor here comes from a woman between 40 and 50 years old in good health.

This clonotype turned up a few times. This sequence joins TRBV12-3 or TRBV12-4 and TRBJ1-1; D unresolved. CDR3 size: 12 residues. The V gene lost 3 bases and the J gene lost 5 bases, with 7 bases spanning the gap. CDR3 DNA sequence: TGTGCCAGCAGTTTCGCGGTAACTGAAGCTTTCTTT. This encodes CASSFAVTEAFF.

Notes on this clonotype: With a much larger clone just one base away, this may be a read error. V usage is TRBV7-2 and J usage is TRBJ1-2, with 9 bases that match TRBD1. The CDR3 covers 16 residues. Germline CDR1 reads SGHTA; CDR2 reads FQGNSA. The V segment lost 1 base and the J segment 4 bases; nucleotides outside the gene matches: 7. The CDR3 region has the DNA TGTGCCAGCAGCTTAGGGGGTAAGACAGGGGGCTATGGCTACACCTTC. It codes for CASSLGGKTGGYGYTF.

CDR3: CASTRVWGATGEKLFF. The CDR3 bases are TGCGCCAGCACCCGTGTCTGGGGGGCAACTGGTGAAAAACTGTTTTTT. The chain joins TRBV4-1 to TRBJ1-4; TRBD1 might be the D (6 bases). Trimming shortened V by 7 bases and J by 7 bases, and 22 bases separated the two germline ends. The CDR3 totals 16 residues. Germline CDR1 reads MGHRA; CDR2 reads YSYEKL.

For this clonotype: This may stem from a read error, because a much larger clone lies one nucleotide away. This chain links TRBV3-1 with TRBJ1-5; TRBD1 might be the D (5 bases). Germline CDR1 and CDR2: LGHDT and YNNKEL (reference sequence). The germline V and J ends were trimmed by 1 base and 9 bases, with 7 bases remaining between them. CDR3 size: 12 residues. The CDR3 nucleotides read TGTGCCAGCAGCCAAGCGGGGGGGCCCCAGCATTTT. Protein: CASSQAGGPQHF.

As for this clonotype: Given a much more abundant clone one base away, this may be a read error. The J gene is TRBJ2-7, the V gene TRBV6-5; TRBD1 aligns across 8 bases. CDR3 length equals 13 residues. Germline values: CDR1 MNHEY, CDR2 SVGAGI. The V segment lost 3 bases and the J segment 5 bases; nucleotides outside the gene matches: 3. DNA of the CDR3: TGTGCCAGCAGTTATGACAGGGGTGACGAGCAGTACTTC. Its protein is CASSYDRGDEQYF.

V gene TRBV5-1 combines with J gene TRBJ2-1, with 12 bases aligning to TRBD1. In germline, CDR1 is SGHRS, CDR2 YFSETQ. CDR3 length equals 17 residues. J was trimmed by 5 bases and V by 4 bases; bases with no gene match: 10. In nucleotides, the CDR3 is TGCGCCAGCAGCCTGGTACCGGGACAGGGGGCCCACAATGAGCAGTTCTTC. Translation gives CASSLVPGQGAHNEQFF.

V and J are TRBV24-1 and TRBJ2-5; D is perhaps TRBD1 or TRBD2 (5 bases each). The CDR3 extends over 14 amino acids. The germline gives CDR1 KGHDR, CDR2 SFDVKD. V shed 7 bases and J shed 6 bases, with 17 bases lying between them. The DNA of the CDR3 is TGTGCCACCAGGACTAATGGGGGTGAGAAGACCCAGTACTTC. It is translated as CATRTNGGEKTQYF.

This chain links TRBV20-1 with TRBJ1-1; D gene unclear. The CDR3 runs 14 residues. Per the germline V gene, CDR1 is DFQATT and CDR2 is SNEGSKA (reference sequence). The V gene lost 1 base and the J gene lost 0 bases, with 9 bases spanning the gap. CDR3 bases: TGCAGTGCTAGAGGGACGGTGGTGAACACTGAAGCTTTCTTT. Translation gives CSARGTVVNTEAFF.

This clonotype was recorded a few times. The CDR3, as DNA: TGCGCCAGCAGCTTGGTAAGGGGAACCGTTGAAGCTTTCTTT. Its translation: CASSLVRGTVEAFF. The chain couples TRBV5-1 to TRBJ1-1; tentative D call: TRBD1 (5 bases). This CDR3 comprises 14 residues. Germline CDR1 and CDR2: SGHRS and YFSETQ. Trimming removed 0 bases at V and 7 bases at J, with 13 bases between.

The J gene is TRBJ1-2, the V gene TRBV5-6; D unclear. The CDR3 has 13 amino acids. V was cut by 3 bases and J by 8 bases, with 14 bases left in between. CDR1 is SGHDT and CDR2 is YYEEEE in the germline V gene. The CDR3, as DNA: TGTGCCAGCAGCTCCGGTGGGCCGGTCGGCTACACCTTC. It codes for CASSSGGPVGYTF.

This clonotype was seen many times. The gene calls are TRBV7-2 and TRBJ2-4; D not certain. V lost 6 bases to trimming and J lost 4 bases, with 4 bases between them. The CDR3 loop spans 11 amino acids. Per the germline V gene, CDR1 is SGHTA and CDR2 is FQGNSA. CDR3 amino acids: CASSEKNIQYF. As DNA, the CDR3 is TGTGCCAGCAGTGAGAAAAACATTCAGTACTTC.

The chain recombines TRBV2 with TRBJ2-3; perhaps D is TRBD1 or TRBD2 (6 bases each). The V gene's germline CDR1 is SNHLY and CDR2 FYNNEI. Between the trimmed V and J ends, which lost 7 bases and 2 bases, there was a span of 16 bases. This CDR3 is built from 15 residues. CDR3 loop: CASTSEGGHTDTQYF. DNA of the CDR3: TGTGCCAGCACCTCAGAGGGGGGCCACACAGATACGCAGTATTTT.

V is TRBV3-1 and J is TRBJ2-2, with D hard to call. Trimming removed 7 bases from V and 7 bases from J, with 7 bases in between. The CDR3 is made up of 11 amino acids. Germline V gene sequence: CDR1 LGHDT, CDR2 YNNKEL (reference sequence). CDR3 residues: CASTTGGELFF. The CDR3 nucleotides are TGTGCCAGCACCACCGGCGGGGAGCTGTTTTTT.

A note on this clonotype: A much larger clone differs from this one at a single base, so this may be a read error. The rearrangement uses TRBV5-8 and TRBJ2-1; D might be TRBD1 (5 bases). Deletions cut 7 bases from V and 10 bases from J, with 15 bases between. Germline V gene data show CDR1 as SGHTS and CDR2 as YDEGEE. The CDR3 length is 12 residues. The DNA of the CDR3 is TGTGCCAGCGGACCCCCAGGGTACGAGCAGTTCTTC. This translates into CASGPPGYEQFF.

The V and J genes are TRBV5-1 and TRBJ2-1; D is undetermined. CDR3 length: 14 residues. Trimming removed 2 bases at V and 5 bases at J, with 11 bases between. Germline V CDR1 and CDR2: SGHRS, YFSETQ. CDR3 in DNA: TGCGCCAGCAGCTTTGTTGGGTCGGACAATGAGCAGTTCTTC. Encoded protein: CASSFVGSDNEQFF.

This clonotype was found many times. The genes are TRBV6-5 and TRBJ1-2; D may be TRBD1 (5 bases). The ends were cut back, 0 bases at V and 0 bases at J, with 14 bases in the middle. CDR3 length equals 17 residues. Germline V gives CDR1 MNHEY, CDR2 SVGAGI. This chain's CDR3 is CASSYSTAPSANYGYTF. In nucleotides, the CDR3 is TGTGCCAGCAGTTACTCGACAGCCCCATCGGCTAACTATGGCTACACCTTC.

This clonotype came up many times. J is TRBJ2-6 and V is TRBV6-5, with TRBD2 as a possible D gene (6 bases). Deletions cut 8 bases from V and 4 bases from J, with 12 bases between. Germline values: CDR1 MNHEY, CDR2 SVGAGI. The CDR3 runs 14 residues. For the CDR3, the DNA is TGTGCCAGCCGAGGGAGGTCAGGGGCCAACGTCCTGACTTTC. Translating it yields CASRGRSGANVLTF.

The rearrangement uses TRBV7-2 and TRBJ1-2; D uncertain. Trimming left V 1 base short and J 8 bases short, with 11 bases between. This CDR3 is 13 amino acids long. Germline lookup yields CDR1 SGHTA and CDR2 FQGNSA. CDR3 nucleotides: TGTGCCAGCAGCTTAGGGAACTCTCGAGGCTACACCTTC. As protein: CASSLGNSRGYTF.

Ten or more counts support this clonotype. This chain links TRBV4-3 with TRBJ2-5; TRBD1 matches 7 bases. The CDR3 spans 14 residues. Germline-derived CDR1 and CDR2 are LGHNA and YSLEER. V lost 3 bases, J lost 4 bases, and 5 bases stayed unmatched. CDR3 sequence reads: CASSHQTGVETQYF. The CDR3, as DNA: TGCGCCAGCAGCCACCAAACAGGGGTAGAGACCCAGTACTTC.

This chain connects TRBV7-2 to TRBJ2-1, with TRBD2 matching over 7 bases. V shed 1 base and J 6 bases; nucleotides not matched to a gene: 6. CDR3 size: 15 residues. CDR1 SGHTA and CDR2 FQGNSA come from the germline V gene. The DNA of the CDR3 is TGTGCCAGCAGCTTAGGTGCCGGGGGGACCAATGAGCAGTTCTTC. It codes for CASSLGAGGTNEQFF.

Note on this clonotype: A read error may produce the germline difference seen at one junction end. CDR3 sequence reads: CAGSQGGSYNEQFF. CDR3 sequence (DNA): TGTGCCGGCAGCCAGGGAGGGTCCTACAATGAGCAGTTCTTC. The rearrangement links TRBV2 to TRBJ2-1; 7 bases are a match to TRBD2. The CDR3 length is 14 residues. Germline CDR1 SNHLY, CDR2 FYNNEI.

The chain uses TRBV9 and TRBJ2-1; 7 bases are shared with TRBD1. CDR1 SGDLS and CDR2 YYNGEE come from the germline V gene. This CDR3 spans 16 amino acids. Trimming at V came to 2 bases and at J to 8 bases, leaving 13 bases not matched to a gene. DNA of the CDR3: TGTGCCAGCAGCGTGGGCGGACAGGCCGTGGGGGATGAGCAGTTCTTC. Residues: CASSVGGQAVGDEQFF.

Comments on this clonotype: This sequence may be a read error, since a much larger clone differs from it by one base. The J gene is TRBJ2-1, the V gene TRBV29-1, with TRBD1 matching over 11 bases. Gene TRBJ2-7 matches the end of the DNA better, so the J call may be wrong. Germline V gene lookup returns CDR1 SQVTM and CDR2 ANQGSEA. CDR3 length: 15 amino acids. The CDR3 sequence is CSVPGTGGTYNEQYF. As DNA, the CDR3 is TGCAGCGTTCCCGGGACAGGGGGTACCTACAATGAGCAGTACTTC.

The chain recombines TRBV4-2 with TRBJ1-1; D remains unclear. This CDR3 comprises 15 residues. In germline, CDR1 is LGHNA, CDR2 YNFKEQ. Trimming pared 0 bases from V and 0 bases from J, leaving 8 bases between. The CDR3 DNA is TGTGCCAGCAGCCAAGAGCCGCTTATGAACACTGAAGCTTTCTTT. It is translated as CASSQEPLMNTEAFF.